This TCR beta chain was observed in a study of blood T cell repertoires in COVID-19. Trimming took 0 bases from V and 0 from J, leaving 6 bases between them. The CDR3 is 14 amino acids. The V gene's germline CDR1 is SGHNT and CDR2 YYREEE (reference sequence). In the authors' workflow: Reference gene primers were amplified, and this amplification served to estimate nucleated cell counts. The assay was immunoSEQ multiplex PCR, and TCRdb's table has in-frame clones only and misses some. From that table come the V and J calls and clone size; the DNA was used to work out D and trimming. This sample has around 250,000 clones, with almost 90% found just once.

The specimen sequenced was peripheral blood. J is TRBJ1-1 and V is TRBV5-4, with D perhaps TRBD1 (5 bases). The TCR sequence derives from a woman between 55 and 75 years old with COVID-19, enrolled during active disease. Written as DNA, the CDR3 is TGTGCCAGCAGCTTGGCCAGGGTGAACACTGAAGCTTTCTTT. It codes for CASSLARVNTEAFF.